This T cell receptor (beta chain) was sequenced for a study of cytomegalovirus exposure and HLA in healthy donors. This clone has a handful of counts. As yet, its antigen is unknown. Notes on the study in general: Sequences of the TCR beta chain were said to predict the HLA-A and HLA-B alleles of most subjects accurately.

V lost 2 bases to trimming and J lost 6 bases, with 14 bases between them. The CDR3 spans 15 residues. Germline V gene lookup returns CDR1 MNHNS and CDR2 SASEGT. Primers for the PCR totalled 60 Vbeta and 13 Jbeta. The method was immunoSEQ multiplex PCR; TCRdb's version includes in-frame clones alone and lacks a portion of them. The table lists under 85,000 clones, about 70% of them singletons, with roughly 9.7% in the top ten. The clonotype was recovered from a woman in her 30s in good health and CMV-seronegative. The specimen was PBMCs. J is TRBJ1-5 and V is TRBV6-1, with a weak D call TRBD1 (5 bases). CDR3 protein: CASSELTRGIQPQHF. In nucleotides, the CDR3 is TGTGCCAGCAGTGAATTGACGCGGGGGATTCAGCCCCAGCATTTT.